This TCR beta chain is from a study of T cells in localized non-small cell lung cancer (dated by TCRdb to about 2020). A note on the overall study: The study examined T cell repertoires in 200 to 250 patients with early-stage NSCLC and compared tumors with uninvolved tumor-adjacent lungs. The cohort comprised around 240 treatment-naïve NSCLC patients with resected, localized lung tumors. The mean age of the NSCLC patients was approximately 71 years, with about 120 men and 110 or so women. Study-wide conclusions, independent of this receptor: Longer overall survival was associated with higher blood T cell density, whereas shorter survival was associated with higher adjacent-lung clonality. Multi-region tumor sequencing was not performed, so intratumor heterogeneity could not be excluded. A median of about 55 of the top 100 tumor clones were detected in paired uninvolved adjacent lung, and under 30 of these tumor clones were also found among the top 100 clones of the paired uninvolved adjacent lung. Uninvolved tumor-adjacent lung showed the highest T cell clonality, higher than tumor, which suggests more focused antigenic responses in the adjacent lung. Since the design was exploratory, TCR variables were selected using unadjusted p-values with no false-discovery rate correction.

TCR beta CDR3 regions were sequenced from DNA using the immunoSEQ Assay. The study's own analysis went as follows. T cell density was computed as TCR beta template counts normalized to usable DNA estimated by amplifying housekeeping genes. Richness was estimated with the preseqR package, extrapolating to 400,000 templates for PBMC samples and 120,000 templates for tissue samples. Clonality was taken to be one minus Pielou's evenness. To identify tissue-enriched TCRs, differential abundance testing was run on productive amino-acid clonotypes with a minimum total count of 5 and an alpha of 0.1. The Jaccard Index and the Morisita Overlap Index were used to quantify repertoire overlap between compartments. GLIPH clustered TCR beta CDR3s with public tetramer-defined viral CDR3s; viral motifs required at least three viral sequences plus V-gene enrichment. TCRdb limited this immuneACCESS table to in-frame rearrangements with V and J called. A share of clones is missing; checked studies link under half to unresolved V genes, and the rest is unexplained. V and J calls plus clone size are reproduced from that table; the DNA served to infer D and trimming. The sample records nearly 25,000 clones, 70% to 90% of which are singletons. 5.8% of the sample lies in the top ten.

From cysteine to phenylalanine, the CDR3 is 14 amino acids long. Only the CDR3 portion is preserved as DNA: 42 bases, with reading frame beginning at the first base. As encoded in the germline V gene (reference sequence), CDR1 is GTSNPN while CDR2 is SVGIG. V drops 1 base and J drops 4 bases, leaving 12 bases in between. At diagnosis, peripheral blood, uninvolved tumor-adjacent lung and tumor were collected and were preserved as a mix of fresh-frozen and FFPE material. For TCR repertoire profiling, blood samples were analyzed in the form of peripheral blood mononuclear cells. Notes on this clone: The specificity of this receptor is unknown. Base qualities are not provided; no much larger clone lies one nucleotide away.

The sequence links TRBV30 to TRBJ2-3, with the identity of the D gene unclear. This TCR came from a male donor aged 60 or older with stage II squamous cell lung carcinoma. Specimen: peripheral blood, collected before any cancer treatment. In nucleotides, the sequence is TGTGCCTGGAGTGCCGCTAGGAACGCAGATACGCAGTATTTT. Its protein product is CAWSAARNADTQYF.